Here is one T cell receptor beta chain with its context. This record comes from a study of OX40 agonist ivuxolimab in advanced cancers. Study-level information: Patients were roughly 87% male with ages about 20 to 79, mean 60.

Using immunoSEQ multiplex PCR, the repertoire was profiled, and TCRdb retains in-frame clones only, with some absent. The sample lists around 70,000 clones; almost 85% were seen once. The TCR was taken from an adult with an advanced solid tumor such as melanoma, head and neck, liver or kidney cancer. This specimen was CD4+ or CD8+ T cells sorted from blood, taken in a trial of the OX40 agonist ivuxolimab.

The CDR3, as DNA: TGTGCCAGCAGTTCCAATTCTAGGGAGCAGTACTTC. Protein product: CASSSNSREQYF. This chain links TRBV28 with TRBJ2-7, with D hard to call. With 4 bases removed from V and 7 bases from J, the gap between germline ends came to 11 bases. CDR3 length: 12 residues. Per germline, CDR1 MDHEN and CDR2 SYDVKM.